The 27 T cell receptor beta chains given below trace back to one sample, sequenced in a study of cytomegalovirus exposure and HLA in healthy donors. Primers for the PCR totalled 60 Vbeta and 13 Jbeta. TCRdb's copy holds only in-frame clones and misses some; the assay was immunoSEQ multiplex PCR. The sample holds about 190,000 clones, around 86% seen once. Material: PBMCs. Receptors originate from a man under 40 in good health and CMV-seronegative.

Regarding this clone: A read error may account for a junction end that differs from germline. The chain uses TRBV4-1 and TRBJ1-4, with TRBD1 matching 7 bases. The CDR3 runs 15 residues. CDR1 and CDR2 from the germline V gene are MGHRA and YSYEKL. The CDR3 reads CASSQDKQGWEKPFF. CDR3 bases: TGCGCCAGCAGCCAAGATAAACAGGGGTGGGAAAAACCGTTTTTT.

This rearrangement joins TRBV7-9 to TRBJ2-3, with TRBD2 as a possible D gene (5 bases). Germline values: CDR1 SEHNR, CDR2 FQNEAQ (reference sequence). The CDR3 extends over 15 amino acids. Trimming took off 5 bases at V and 0 bases at J, with 12 bases between the two ends. The CDR3 protein is CASSLRTLSTDTQYF. Written as DNA, the CDR3 is TGTGCCAGCAGCCTAAGGACTTTAAGCACAGATACGCAGTATTTT.

As regards this clone: The identical CDR3 is also encoded by other nucleotide sequences in the sample. Here the CDR3 reads CASSLGGGGQPQHF. The CDR3 nucleotides read TGCGCCAGCAGCTTGGGAGGGGGCGGTCAGCCCCAGCATTTT. The chain couples TRBV5-1 to TRBJ1-5; 7 positions agree with TRBD1. J lost 6 bases, V lost 0 bases, and 3 bases had no gene match. The CDR3 extends over 14 amino acids. From germline, CDR1 is SGHRS and CDR2 YFSETQ.

This chain links TRBV10-2 with TRBJ2-3, with 7 bases matching TRBD2. Looked up from germline, CDR1 is WSHSY and CDR2 is SAAADI. The CDR3 length is 15 residues. Losses at the gene ends were 8 bases for V and 0 bases for J; bases not matched to a gene: 8. CDR3 sequence reads: CASRHSGSSTDTQYF. In DNA, the CDR3 is TGCGCCAGCCGCCATAGCGGGTCTAGCACAGATACGCAGTATTTT.

V is TRBV15 and J is TRBJ2-7; D is perhaps TRBD1 (5 bases). The CDR3 has 13 residues. Germline-derived CDR1 and CDR2 are LNHNV and YYDKDF (reference sequence). The V and J ends lost 5 bases and 2 bases respectively, with 10 bases between them. The CDR3 here is CATSGGQAYEQYF. In DNA, the CDR3 is TGTGCCACCAGCGGCGGACAAGCCTACGAGCAGTACTTC.

The chain is built from TRBV14 and TRBJ2-3; 7 nucleotides align to TRBD2. Per the germline V gene, CDR1 is SGHDN and CDR2 is FVKESK. The CDR3 is 14 amino acids. The J segment lost 9 bases and the V segment lost 0 bases, leaving 6 bases of the junction unmatched. CDR3 loop: CASSQESLRGTQYF. In DNA form, the CDR3 reads TGTGCCAGCAGCCAAGAATCTTTGCGGGGGACGCAGTATTTT.

V is TRBV4-1 and J is TRBJ2-7, with a weak D call TRBD1 (6 bases). Germline CDR1 MGHRA, CDR2 YSYEKL. The germline V and J ends were trimmed by 4 bases and 0 bases, with 19 bases remaining between them. This CDR3 is built from 17 residues. Here the CDR3 reads CASSRSSQGLDSYEQYF. CDR3 nucleotide sequence: TGCGCCAGCAGCCGTAGCTCCCAGGGGTTGGACTCCTACGAGCAGTACTTC.

The rearrangement links TRBV19 to TRBJ2-2; 8 bases align to TRBD2. The CDR3 sequence is 18 residues long. CDR1 is LNHDA and CDR2 is SQIVND in the germline V gene (reference sequence). V lost 6 bases, J lost 6 bases, and 18 bases stayed unmatched. CDR3 region: CASRKAGAGERASGELFF. CDR3 nucleotide sequence: TGTGCCAGTAGAAAAGCGGGGGCCGGGGAGAGGGCCTCCGGGGAGCTGTTTTTT.

The chain has TRBV4-3 and TRBJ2-3; 9 positions match TRBD2. The CDR3 sequence is 17 residues long. Germline values: CDR1 LGHNA, CDR2 YSLEER. The V and J ends lost 2 bases and 6 bases, in that order; junction bases with no gene match: 12. The CDR3 nucleotides read TGCGCCAGCAGCCAACAAAGAGCGGGGGGCGTGGGGGATACGCAGTATTTT. Translating gives CASSQQRAGGVGDTQYF.

The chain recombines TRBV23-1 with TRBJ2-7, with TRBD2 matching 7 bases. TRBV23-1 is an ORF for which the function is uncertain. This CDR3 has 13 residues. V was clipped by 8 bases and J by 5 bases; unmatched bases: 9. The CDR3 region has the DNA TGCGCCAGCGGGGGGGGTAGGGACCACGAGCAGTACTTC. Translation: CASGGGRDHEQYF.

The chain employs TRBV28 and TRBJ1-2; D ambiguous. Germline-derived CDR1 and CDR2 are MDHEN and SYDVKM. Trimming pared 5 bases from V and 4 bases from J, leaving 11 bases between. The CDR3 consists of 13 residues. DNA of the CDR3: TGTGCCAGCAGTAGCGGAAGAGCCTATGGCTACACCTTC. Amino acids: CASSSGRAYGYTF.

The rearrangement links TRBV28 to TRBJ2-7, with 9 bases lining up with TRBD1. This CDR3 spans 13 amino acids. Germline-derived CDR1 and CDR2 are MDHEN and SYDVKM. V dropped 5 bases and J dropped 3; count of bases not matched to a gene: 2. The CDR3 spells CASSVDRGYEQYF. DNA for the CDR3: TGTGCCAGCAGTGTGGACAGGGGCTACGAGCAGTACTTC.

The chain employs TRBV19 and TRBJ1-1; 8 bases are shared with TRBD1. Germline CDR1 reads LNHDA; CDR2 reads SQIVND (reference sequence). V lost 8 bases to trimming and J lost 1 base; unmatched junction nucleotides: 6. The CDR3 is made up of 14 amino acids. Here the CDR3 reads CASSRTGQNTEAFF. CDR3 bases: TGTGCCAGTTCCCGGACAGGGCAGAACACTGAAGCTTTCTTT.

V is TRBV6-4 and J is TRBJ1-2; TRBD1 aligns across 11 bases. After removal of 0 bases from V and 7 bases from J, the junction contained 7 bases not matched to a gene. CDR3 length: 16 residues. Germline lookup yields CDR1 MRHNA and CDR2 SNTAGT. The CDR3 sequence: CASSDSYGQGARGYTF. DNA for the CDR3: TGTGCCAGCAGTGACTCTTATGGACAGGGGGCGCGTGGCTACACCTTC.

The gene calls are TRBV5-1 and TRBJ1-4, with 8 bases aligning to TRBD1. The CDR3 is 15 residues long. The junction had 3 bases not matched to a gene; V was cut back by 0 bases and J by 5 bases. Germline V gene sequence: CDR1 SGHRS, CDR2 YFSETQ. The CDR3, as DNA: TGCGCCAGCAGCTTGGGCAGGGGGCGGAATGAAAAACTGTTTTTT. Translation: CASSLGRGRNEKLFF.

This clone came up a few times. Written as DNA, the CDR3 is TGTGCCAGCAGTTTTGGGACAGGACATCAGCCCCAGCATTTT. Amino acid sequence: CASSFGTGHQPQHF. This chain uses TRBV6-5 with TRBJ1-5, with 8 bases aligning to TRBD1. Germline V CDR1 and CDR2: MNHEY, SVGAGI. The V and J ends lost 4 bases and 5 bases, in that order; junction bases with no gene match: 4. The CDR3 runs 14 residues.

V gene TRBV7-9 combines with J gene TRBJ1-1; maybe TRBD1 (5 bases). Germline CDR1 is SEHNR and CDR2 is FQNEAQ (reference sequence). V was cut by 6 bases and J by 6 bases, with 17 bases left in between. The CDR3 spans 14 residues. This chain's CDR3 is CASRRGEGRAEAFF. In nucleotides, the CDR3 is TGTGCCAGCAGGAGAGGGGAGGGTCGGGCTGAAGCTTTCTTT.

The chain is built from TRBV9 and TRBJ1-2; TRBD1 is a possible D gene (5 bases). The CDR3 totals 16 residues. V shed 1 base and J shed 1 base, with 14 bases lying between them. Germline CDR1 reads SGDLS; CDR2 reads YYNGEE. The CDR3 protein is CASSVSLTGLNYGYTF. The CDR3 nucleotides are TGTGCCAGCAGCGTAAGTCTCACGGGACTTAACTATGGCTACACCTTC.

The chain recombines TRBV11-3 with TRBJ1-1, with 7 bases identical to TRBD1. The CDR3 length is 15 residues. The ends lost 5 bases at V and 0 bases at J; junction bases unmatched: 6. The germline gives CDR1 SGHNT, CDR2 YENEEA. CDR3 nucleotide sequence: TGTGCCAGCAGCCAGGAGGGGGCCCTGAACACTGAAGCTTTCTTT. It codes for CASSQEGALNTEAFF. The whole variable domain, filled in from reference TRBV11-3 and TRBJ1-1, reads EAGVVQSPRYKIIEKKQPVAFWCNPISGHNTLYWYLQNLGQGPELLIRYENEEAVDDSQLPKDRFSAERLKGVDSTLKIQPAELGDSAVYLCASSQEGALNTEAFFGQGTRLTVV.

V and J are TRBV9 and TRBJ2-1; 7 positions match TRBD2. The germline V gene encodes CDR1 SGDLS and CDR2 YYNGEE. Losses at the gene ends were 0 bases for V and 0 bases for J; bases not matched to a gene: 3. The CDR3 runs 16 residues. CDR3 sequence reads: CASSVVGGGSYNEQFF. CDR3 coding DNA: TGTGCCAGCAGCGTAGTGGGCGGGGGCTCCTACAATGAGCAGTTCTTC.

The table lists this clone with a few counts. V usage is TRBV29-1 and J usage is TRBJ2-7; 7 bases agree with TRBD2. The V gene's germline CDR1 is SQVTM and CDR2 ANQGSEA. V shed 0 bases, J shed 2 bases, and the junction held 10 bases outside the gene matches. The CDR3 is made up of 16 amino acids. The CDR3 protein is CSVEDRFRDYPYEQYF. DNA of the CDR3: TGCAGCGTTGAAGATCGGTTTCGGGACTACCCCTACGAGCAGTACTTC.

This clone occurred a few times. The chain joins TRBV9 to TRBJ2-1; TRBD1 might be the D (5 bases). The CDR3 extends over 13 amino acids. Trimming removed 4 bases from V and 5 bases from J, with 10 bases in between. Germline CDR1 reads SGDLS; CDR2 reads YYNGEE. As DNA, the CDR3 is TGTGCCAGCAGCCTGGTAGGGGACAATGAGCAGTTCTTC. It yields the protein CASSLVGDNEQFF. Variable domain in full (rest from reference TRBV9 and TRBJ2-1): DSGVTQTPKHLITATGQRVTLRCSPRSGDLSVYWYQQSLDQGLQFLIQYYNGEERAKGNILERFSAQQFPDLHSELNLSSLELGDSALYFCASSLVGDNEQFFGPGTRLTVL.

The chain is built from TRBV5-4 and TRBJ2-5, with 9 bases identical to TRBD2. CDR1 is SGHNT, CDR2 YYREEE, per germline (reference sequence). This CDR3 spans 14 amino acids. The trim removed 1 base at V and 5 bases at J, leaving 3 bases unmatched. The CDR3 nucleotides read TGTGCCAGCAGCTTGAGCGGGGGGATGGAGACCCAGTACTTC. Translation: CASSLSGGMETQYF.

This chain uses TRBV9 with TRBJ2-1, with 10 bases that match TRBD2. From germline, CDR1 is SGDLS and CDR2 YYNGEE. This CDR3 is 16 amino acids long. Trimming removed 1 base from V and 4 bases from J; junction bases left unmatched: 5. CDR3 bases: TGTGCCAGCAGCGTACAAGGAGCGGGAGGGTACAATGAGCAGTTCTTC. Protein: CASSVQGAGGYNEQFF.

This clone was recorded only once. This chain links TRBV15 with TRBJ2-6, with D perhaps TRBD2 (7 bases). CDR3 size: 15 residues. V was clipped by 11 bases and J by 1 base, with 15 bases between them. The V gene's germline CDR1 is LNHNV and CDR2 YYDKDF (reference sequence). The CDR3 nucleotides read TGTGCCTCCGATAGGGGGGGGTCTGGGGCCAACGTCCTGACTTTC. This gives the protein CASDRGGSGANVLTF.

V usage is TRBV5-6 and J usage is TRBJ1-4; no firm D call. CDR1 SGHDT and CDR2 YYEEEE come from the germline V gene. The CDR3 is 15 amino acids. Between the trimmed V and J ends, which lost 2 bases and 7 bases, there was a span of 15 bases. As DNA, the CDR3 is TGTGCCAGCAGCTTAGCGAGGATCGAGGGTGAAAAACTGTTTTTT. Translating gives CASSLARIEGEKLFF.

This clone was seen a few times. The chain recombines TRBV30 with TRBJ1-5; TRBD1 agrees at 8 bases. Germline V gene sequence: CDR1 GTSNPN, CDR2 SVGIG (reference sequence). V shed 2 bases, J shed 6 bases, and the junction held 3 bases outside the gene matches. CDR3 length: 13 amino acids. CDR3 DNA: TGTGCCTGGAGTTCAGGGGGCCGTCAGCCCCAGCATTTT. It is translated as CAWSSGGRQPQHF.